The 29 T cell receptor beta chains below all came from one sample that was sequenced in a study of cytomegalovirus exposure and HLA in healthy donors. The PCR used 60 Vbeta and 13 Jbeta primers. Method: immunoSEQ multiplex PCR; TCRdb's copy keeps in-frame clones and lacks some. In the table there are some 130,000 clones, around 80% of which are singletons. The sequencing input was PBMCs. Every receptor here comes from a middle-aged man in good health and CMV-seropositive.

The CDR3 nucleotides read TGTGCCAGCAGCCTAACCCTGGGGGGGGGCGTAGGTAATGAGCAGTTCTTC. This codes for CASSLTLGGGVGNEQFF. The chain combines TRBV11-2 with TRBJ2-1, with D perhaps matching TRBD2 (7 bases). Trimming stripped 5 bases from V and 7 bases from J, with 24 bases between. Germline V gives CDR1 SGHAT, CDR2 FQNNGV. This CDR3 contains 17 residues.

The chain joins TRBV10-1 to TRBJ2-3; TRBD2 is a possible D gene (6 bases). Trimming removed 6 bases at V and 2 bases at J, with 12 bases between. The germline V gene encodes CDR1 WNHNN and CDR2 SYGVQD (reference sequence). The CDR3 covers 14 residues. As DNA, the CDR3 is TGCGCCAGCAGGCGGGACTCGCACACAGATACGCAGTATTTT. This codes for CASRRDSHTDTQYF.

The J gene is TRBJ1-2, the V gene TRBV19; TRBD1 matches 7 bases. The J segment lost 0 bases and the V segment lost 10 bases, leaving 5 bases of the junction unmatched. The CDR3 is 13 residues long. Looked up from germline, CDR1 is LNHDA and CDR2 is SQIVND (reference sequence). The CDR3 DNA is TGTGCCACTCCGGACAGGACTAACTATGGCTACACCTTC. Protein product: CATPDRTNYGYTF.

V gene TRBV6-5 combines with J gene TRBJ2-7, with 7 bases aligning to TRBD2. Germline assignment: CDR1 MNHEY and CDR2 SVGAGI. The CDR3 spans 14 residues. V shed 5 bases and J 1 base; nucleotides not matched to a gene: 5. The CDR3 sequence is CASSAGVNSYEQYF. The CDR3 bases are TGTGCCAGCAGTGCGGGAGTAAATTCCTACGAGCAGTACTTC.

The V call is TRBV10-2, the J call TRBJ1-1; no clear D gene. The CDR3 extends over 16 amino acids. The V gene's germline CDR1 is WSHSY and CDR2 SAAADI. V gave up 5 bases and J gave up 5 bases, with 21 bases separating them. The DNA of the CDR3 is TGCGCCAGCAGTCCTCCGGTTTCCATGGTCGATACTGAAGCTTTCTTT. Protein: CASSPPVSMVDTEAFF.

The chain combines TRBV5-1 with TRBJ1-2; tentatively, D is TRBD1 (6 bases). The CDR3 has 14 amino acids. The V end was cut by 3 bases, the J end by 4 bases, with 13 bases between. The germline gives CDR1 SGHRS, CDR2 YFSETQ. This chain's CDR3 is CASSSLGQTYGYTF. The CDR3 region has the DNA TGCGCCAGCAGCTCCCTCGGACAGACCTATGGCTACACCTTC. The full variable domain, rest sourced from reference TRBV5-1 and TRBJ1-2, is KAGVTQTPRYLIKTRGQQVTLSCSPISGHRSVSWYQQTPGQGLQFLFEYFSETQRNKGNFPGRFSGRQFSNSRSEMNVSTLELGDSALYLCASSSLGQTYGYTFGSGTRLTVV.

The CDR3 DNA reads TGTGCCAGCTCACCTACCAGTCATGAGCAGTTCTTC. Translated, it gives CASSPTSHEQFF. V gene TRBV18 combines with J gene TRBJ2-1; no definite D call. Trimming shortened V by 3 bases and J by 8 bases, and 8 bases separated the two germline ends. The length of the CDR3 is 12 residues. CDR1 KGHSH and CDR2 LQKENI come from the germline V gene.

CDR3 sequence: CASSSGQSTDTQYF. CDR3 DNA sequence: TGCGCCAGCAGCTCTGGACAGTCCACAGATACGCAGTATTTT. V usage is TRBV5-1 and J usage is TRBJ2-3, with TRBD1 as a possible D gene (6 bases). The V end was cut by 3 bases, the J end by 2 bases, with 10 bases between. Germline CDR1 is SGHRS and CDR2 is YFSETQ. The CDR3 runs to 14 residues.

The rearrangement joins TRBV7-8 to TRBJ1-5, with D possibly matching TRBD1 (5 bases). This CDR3 region has 15 residues. V dropped 3 bases and J dropped 6 bases, with 15 bases sitting between them. Germline-derived CDR1 and CDR2 are SGHVS and FQNEAQ. This chain's CDR3 is CASSFRKGSGQPQHF. The DNA of the CDR3 is TGTGCCAGCAGCTTTCGAAAGGGGTCGGGTCAGCCCCAGCATTTT. The whole variable domain, remainder taken from reference TRBV7-8 and TRBJ1-5, is GAGVSQSPRYKVAKRGQDVALRCDPISGHVSLFWYQQALGQGPEFLTYFQNEAQLDKSGLPSDRFFAERPEGSVSTLKIQRTQQEDSAVYLCASSFRKGSGQPQHFGDGTRLSIL.

This chain joins TRBV29-1 and TRBJ2-7, with 9 bases lining up with TRBD1. The CDR3 length is 14 residues. In germline, CDR1 is SQVTM, CDR2 ANQGSEA. V lost 7 bases, J lost 2 bases, and 9 bases stayed unmatched. The CDR3 region is CSDLDRGRPYEQYF. For the CDR3, the DNA is TGCAGCGATCTAGACAGGGGGAGACCCTACGAGCAGTACTTC.

V and J are TRBV15 and TRBJ1-5; D call uncertain. The CDR3 runs to 18 residues. The V gene lost 0 bases and the J gene lost 3 bases, with 18 bases spanning the gap. CDR1 is LNHNV and CDR2 is YYDKDF in the germline V gene (reference sequence). CDR3 protein: CATSRDPRKAGINQPQHF. In DNA, the CDR3 is TGTGCCACCAGCAGAGATCCCAGAAAAGCAGGAATCAATCAGCCCCAGCATTTT.

The chain couples TRBV30 to TRBJ2-7; TRBD2 matches at 9 bases. This CDR3 spans 16 amino acids. Germline V gene sequence: CDR1 GTSNPN, CDR2 SVGIG (reference sequence). The V and J ends lost 3 bases and 4 bases, in that order; junction bases with no gene match: 13. CDR3 sequence: CAWSRGKLAGLYEQYF. The CDR3, as DNA: TGTGCCTGGAGCCGAGGCAAACTAGCGGGTCTTTACGAGCAGTACTTC.

The V and J genes are TRBV2 and TRBJ2-6; TRBD1 agrees at 11 bases. This CDR3 contains 16 residues. The germline V gene has CDR1 SNHLY and CDR2 FYNNEI. V shed 9 bases, J shed 1 base, and the junction held 5 bases outside the gene matches. CDR3 sequence (DNA): TGTGCCAGAGCGGGACAGGGGGTATCTGGGGCCAACGTCCTGACTTTC. Translated, it gives CARAGQGVSGANVLTF.

The CDR3 region is CASSLGGGNTIYF. The DNA of the CDR3 is TGTGCCAGCAGCTTGGGCGGTGGAAACACCATATATTTT. This chain connects TRBV5-8 to TRBJ1-3; D is unclear. The CDR3 contains 13 residues. Germline values: CDR1 SGHTS, CDR2 YDEGEE. V lost 0 bases, J lost 3 bases, and 4 bases lay in between. Using reference TRBV5-8 and TRBJ1-3 for the parts outside the CDR3, the full variable domain is EAGVTQSPTHLIKTRGQQATLRCSPISGHTSVYWYQQALGLGLQFLLWYDEGEERNRGNFPPRFSGRQFPNYSSELNVNALELEDSALYLCASSLGGGNTIYFGEGSWLTVV.

This chain joins TRBV6-6 and TRBJ1-5; D might be TRBD1 (5 bases). CDR1 and CDR2 from the germline V gene are MNHNY and SVGAGI (reference sequence). V was trimmed by 10 bases and J by 0 bases, leaving 13 bases between them. The CDR3 is made up of 14 amino acids. CDR3 protein: CATQTVYSNQPQHF. CDR3 nucleotides: TGTGCCACCCAGACAGTCTATAGCAATCAGCCCCAGCATTTT.

This clone appeared a few times. Other DNA sequences in this sample translate to the same CDR3. The chain links TRBV10-1 to TRBJ2-7; D might be TRBD2 (6 bases). The V gene's germline CDR1 is WNHNN and CDR2 SYGVQD (reference sequence). The CDR3 contains 16 residues. V lost 11 bases and J 3 bases, leaving 26 bases between the germline ends. The CDR3 loop is CAGKGPGGNVNYEQYF. The CDR3 DNA reads TGCGCCGGCAAGGGGCCCGGAGGGAACGTCAACTACGAGCAGTACTTC.

The chain employs TRBV4-2 and TRBJ2-5, with D perhaps TRBD1 (5 bases). This CDR3 is 16 amino acids long. V was shortened by 4 bases and J by 0 bases, with 15 bases between the two germline ends. Germline CDR1 reads LGHNA; CDR2 reads YNFKEQ. DNA of the CDR3: TGTGCCAGCAGCCTTAGCAGCAGACAGTACCAAGAGACCCAGTACTTC. This gives the protein CASSLSSRQYQETQYF.

The chain uses TRBV19 and TRBJ1-2, with D unclear. The CDR3 runs to 12 residues. Trimming removed 5 bases from V and 7 bases from J, with 11 bases in between. Germline values: CDR1 LNHDA, CDR2 SQIVND (reference sequence). This CDR3 is CASSWAGRGYTF. CDR3 coding DNA: TGTGCCAGTAGTTGGGCTGGTCGTGGCTACACCTTC.

The V gene is TRBV7-8, the J gene TRBJ2-1; D is possibly TRBD1 (5 bases). Trimming took 6 bases from V and 9 from J, leaving 18 bases between them. Germline V gene lookup returns CDR1 SGHVS and CDR2 FQNEAQ. The CDR3 contains 14 residues. In nucleotides, the CDR3 is TGTGCCAGCAGTTTTGCTAGGGGTTTTTCTGAGCAGTTCTTC. Protein sequence: CASSFARGFSEQFF.

The CDR3 reads CASSEGGEQFF. In nucleotides, the CDR3 is TGTGCCAGCAGTGAGGGGGGTGAGCAGTTCTTC. The V gene is TRBV2, the J gene TRBJ2-1, with D possibly being TRBD2 (6 bases). The CDR3 is made up of 11 amino acids. V shed 3 bases and J shed 9 bases, with 6 bases lying between them. CDR1 is SNHLY and CDR2 is FYNNEI in the germline V gene.

The count of this clone is one. V and J are TRBV21-1 and TRBJ2-1; the D segment call TRBD2 is taken from the table without a DNA check. TRBV21-1 is given as a pseudogene. This CDR3 contains 15 residues. CDR3 protein: CASSNLSGRRDEQFF. CDR3 coding DNA: TGTGCCAGCAGCAATTTAAGCGGGAGAAGAGATGAGCAGTTCTTC.

The chain couples TRBV29-1 to TRBJ1-4, with D perhaps matching TRBD1 (6 bases). Germline assignment: CDR1 SQVTM and CDR2 ANQGSEA. The ends were cut back, 4 bases at V and 4 bases at J, with 10 bases in the middle. The CDR3 is made up of 13 amino acids. The CDR3 DNA reads as TGCAGCGTTGGTAGACAGGTTAATGAAAAACTGTTTTTT. This codes for CSVGRQVNEKLFF. The full variable domain, in which reference TRBV29-1 and TRBJ1-4 provide the parts outside the CDR3, is SAVISQKPSRDICQRGTSLTIQCQVDSQVTMMFWYRQQPGQSLTLIATANQGSEATYESGFVIDKFPISRPNLTFSTLTVSNMSPEDSSIYLCSVGRQVNEKLFFGSGTQLSVL.

The gene calls are TRBV19 and TRBJ2-7; 7 nucleotides match TRBD2. The CDR3 covers 15 residues. Germline V gives CDR1 LNHDA, CDR2 SQIVND (reference sequence). After removal of 4 bases from V and 2 bases from J, the junction contained 8 bases not matched to a gene. In DNA, the CDR3 is TGTGCCAGTAGTACCCTTGGGAGCGGGACCTACGAGCAGTACTTC. Protein sequence: CASSTLGSGTYEQYF. Using reference TRBV19 and TRBJ2-7 for the parts outside the CDR3, the full variable domain is DGGITQSPKYLFRKEGQNVTLSCEQNLNHDAMYWYRQDPGQGLRLIYYSQIVNDFQKGDIAEGYSVSREKKESFPLTVTSAQKNPTAFYLCASSTLGSGTYEQYFGPGTRLTVT.

The genes are TRBV2 and TRBJ1-1; D call uncertain. V was shortened by 4 bases and J by 0 bases, with 6 bases between the two germline ends. Germline V lookup: CDR1 SNHLY, CDR2 FYNNEI. This CDR3 contains 13 residues. The CDR3: CASSVRMNTEAFF. Written as DNA, the CDR3 is TGTGCCAGCAGTGTCCGTATGAACACTGAAGCTTTCTTT.

The chain employs TRBV5-1 and TRBJ1-1, with 8 bases matching TRBD1. Germline V lookup: CDR1 SGHRS, CDR2 YFSETQ. The junction had 9 bases not matched to a gene; V was cut back by 4 bases and J by 7 bases. The CDR3 is 14 residues long. CDR3 sequence (DNA): TGCGCCAGCAGCGGGGACAGGTCACAGGATGAAGCTTTCTTT. Residues: CASSGDRSQDEAFF.

The V call is TRBV25-1, the J call TRBJ1-1; tentative D call: TRBD1 (6 bases). Germline CDR1 and CDR2: MGHDK and SYGVNS. Trimming stripped 7 bases from V and 3 bases from J, with 12 bases between. The CDR3 totals 13 residues. CDR3 protein: CASMGRGDTEAFF. The CDR3 DNA is TGTGCCAGCATGGGGAGGGGGGACACTGAAGCTTTCTTT.

The chain is built from TRBV5-1 and TRBJ2-1, with D maybe TRBD1 (5 bases). Germline lookup yields CDR1 SGHRS and CDR2 YFSETQ. The V end was cut by 1 base, the J end by 7 bases, with 12 bases between. This CDR3 region has 14 residues. In DNA form, the CDR3 reads TGCGCCAGCAGCTTGATACAGGCGAGGAATGAGCAGTTCTTC. It codes for CASSLIQARNEQFF.

V is TRBV6-5 and J is TRBJ1-1; D gene ambiguous. The ends were cut back, 3 bases at V and 6 bases at J, with 11 bases in the middle. Looked up from germline, CDR1 is MNHEY and CDR2 is SVGAGI. This CDR3 comprises 13 residues. DNA of the CDR3: TGTGCCAGCAGTTATTCCATGGCAGCTGAAGCTTTCTTT. Protein: CASSYSMAAEAFF.

The chain joins TRBV7-9 to TRBJ2-2; D may be TRBD2 (5 bases). V dropped 1 base and J dropped 3 bases, with 9 bases sitting between them. The CDR3 sequence is 15 residues long. The V gene's germline CDR1 is SEHNR and CDR2 FQNEAQ (reference sequence). The CDR3 sequence is CASSLGTPDTGELFF. CDR3 bases: TGTGCCAGCAGCTTAGGGACTCCCGACACCGGGGAGCTGTTTTTT. The variable domain in full, completed from reference TRBV7-9 and TRBJ2-2, reads DTGVSQNPRHKITKRGQNVTFRCDPISEHNRLYWYRQTLGQGPEFLTYFQNEAQLEKSRLLSDRFSAERPKGSFSTLEIQRTEQGDSAMYLCASSLGTPDTGELFFGEGSRLTVL.